The present T cell receptor (beta chain) was sequenced within a study of a mutant IDH1 vaccine in newly diagnosed glioma. Study overall: There were eight vaccinations for patients, given in weeks 1, 3, 5, 7, 11, 15, 19 and 23.

This sample's time point: week 23, last vaccination. The investigators gave 300 ug of mutant IDH1 20-mer peptide in each vaccine dose, together with topical imiquimod. Assay used: immunoSEQ multiplex PCR; TCRdb lists only in-frame clones, some missing. Here the sample spans tens of thousands of clones, over 75% being singletons. As for this clone: Antigen: not known.

V shed 1 base and J shed 2 bases, with 8 bases lying between them. CDR1 and CDR2 (germline): SGHTA, FQGNSA. This CDR3 spans 14 amino acids. This rearrangement joins TRBV7-2 to TRBJ1-2; no clear D. The TCR was taken from a man younger than 35 with glioma. The material was PBMCs, obtained from a glioma patient whose treatment included an IDH1 peptide vaccine. The DNA for the CDR3 is TGTGCCAGCAGCTTAGTCGTACAGAACTATGGCTACACCTTC. Amino acid sequence: CASSLVVQNYGYTF.